The TCR beta chain described here comes from a study of lymphopenia after photon versus proton radiotherapy. The CDR3 covers 14 residues. CDR1 MNHEY and CDR2 SMNVEV come from the germline V gene (reference sequence). V lost 8 bases and J 5 bases, leaving 15 bases between the germline ends. Libraries were prepared by immunoSEQ multiplex PCR; TCRdb keeps only in-frame clonotypes and omits some of them. The sample yields tens of thousands of clones, around 94% seen once. The specimen was peripheral blood, collected from a patient treated with photon-based radiotherapy. This chain uses TRBV27 with TRBJ1-4; D unresolved. This sequence was found in a woman in her forties or fifties with cholangiocarcinoma. The CDR3, as DNA: TGTGCCAGCGGCCCGGGCCAGAAGAATGAAAAACTGTTTTTT. Translation gives CASGPGQKNEKLFF.